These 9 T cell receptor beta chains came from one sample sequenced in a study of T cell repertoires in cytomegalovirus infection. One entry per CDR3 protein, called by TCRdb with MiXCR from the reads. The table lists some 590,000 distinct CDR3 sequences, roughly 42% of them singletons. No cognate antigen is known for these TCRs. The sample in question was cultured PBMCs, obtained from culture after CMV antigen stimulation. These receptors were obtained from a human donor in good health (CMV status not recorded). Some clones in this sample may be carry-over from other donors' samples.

CDR3 region: CASSTRTVYNEQFF. The DNA of the CDR3 is TGTGCCAGCAGTACCCGGACGGTCTACAATGAGCAGTTCTTC. This chain uses TRBV12-3 or TRBV12-4 with TRBJ2-1; no clear D gene. The CDR3 has 14 residues. V gave up 5 bases and J gave up 3 bases, with 11 bases separating them.

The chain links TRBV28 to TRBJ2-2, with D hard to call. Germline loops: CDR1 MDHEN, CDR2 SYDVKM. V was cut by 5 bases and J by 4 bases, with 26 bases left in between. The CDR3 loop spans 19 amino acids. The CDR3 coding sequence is TGTGCCAGCAGTCCTCGTTCCGGTCCATGGGTCTCGATCACCGGGGAGCTGTTTTTT. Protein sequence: CASSPRSGPWVSITGELFF.

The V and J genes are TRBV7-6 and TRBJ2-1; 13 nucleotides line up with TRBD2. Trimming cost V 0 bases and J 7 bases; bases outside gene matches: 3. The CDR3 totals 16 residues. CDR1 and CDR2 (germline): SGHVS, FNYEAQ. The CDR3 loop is CASSLAPGLAGNEQFF. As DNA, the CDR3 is TGTGCCAGCAGCTTAGCTCCGGGACTAGCGGGAAATGAGCAGTTCTTC.

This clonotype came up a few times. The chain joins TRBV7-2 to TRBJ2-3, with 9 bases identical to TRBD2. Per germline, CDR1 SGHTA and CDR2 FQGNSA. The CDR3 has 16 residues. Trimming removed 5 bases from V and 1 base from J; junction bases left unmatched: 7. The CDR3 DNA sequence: TGTGCCAGCAGCATGTTAGCGGGGGCCCGCACAGATACGCAGTATTTT. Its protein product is CASSMLAGARTDTQYF.

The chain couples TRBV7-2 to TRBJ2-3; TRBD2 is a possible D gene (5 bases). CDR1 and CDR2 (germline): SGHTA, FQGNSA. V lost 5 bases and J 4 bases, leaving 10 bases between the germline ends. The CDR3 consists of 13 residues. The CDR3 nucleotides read TGTGCCAGCAGCCCGGACTGGGCAGATACGCAGTATTTT. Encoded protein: CASSPDWADTQYF.

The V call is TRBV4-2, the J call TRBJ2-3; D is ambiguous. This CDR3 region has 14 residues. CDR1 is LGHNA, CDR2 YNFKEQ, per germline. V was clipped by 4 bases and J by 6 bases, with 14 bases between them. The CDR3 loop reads CASSLSQPGDTQYF. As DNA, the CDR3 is TGTGCCAGCAGCCTATCCCAGCCTGGGGATACGCAGTATTTT.

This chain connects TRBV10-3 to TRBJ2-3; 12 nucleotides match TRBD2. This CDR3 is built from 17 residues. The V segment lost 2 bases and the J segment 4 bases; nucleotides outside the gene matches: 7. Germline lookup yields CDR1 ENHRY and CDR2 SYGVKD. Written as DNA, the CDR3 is TGTGCCATCAGTGAGCCGCCGACTAGCGGGGGCGCAGATACGCAGTATTTT. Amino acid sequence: CAISEPPTSGGADTQYF.

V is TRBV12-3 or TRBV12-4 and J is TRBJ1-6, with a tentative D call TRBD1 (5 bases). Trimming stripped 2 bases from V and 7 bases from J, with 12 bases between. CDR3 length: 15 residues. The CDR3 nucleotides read TGTGCCAGCAGTTTAAGGGGTACGTTCAATTCACCCCTCCACTTT. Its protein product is CASSLRGTFNSPLHF.

CDR3 bases: TGTGCCATCACCGAGGAGGTTAACTATGGCTACACCTTC. Translation gives CAITEEVNYGYTF. The V and J genes are TRBV10-3 and TRBJ1-2, with no clear D. The CDR3 runs 13 residues. The germline V gene has CDR1 ENHRY and CDR2 SYGVKD. The germline V and J ends were trimmed by 7 bases and 1 base, with 10 bases remaining between them.